This T cell receptor beta chain derives from a study of cytomegalovirus exposure and HLA in healthy donors. PCR involved 60 Vbeta and 13 Jbeta primers. Original data processing: There were 70 million to 95 million unique TCR beta chains by a later count, and approximately 10 million of them were shared. Clones were read by immunoSEQ multiplex PCR, and TCRdb kept only the in-frame ones, dropping some. For V, J and clone size, that table is used; D and trimming come from the DNA. The profile shows fewer than 200,000 clones, 81% of them singletons. The CDR3 extends over 13 amino acids. Per the germline V gene, CDR1 is SGHDT and CDR2 is YYEEEE. The trim removed 2 bases at V and 9 bases at J, leaving 7 bases unmatched.

The sequence came from a middle-aged man in good health and CMV-seropositive. The rearrangement links TRBV5-6 to TRBJ2-7; 8 positions match TRBD2. The sample was PBMCs. For the CDR3, the DNA is TGTGCCAGCAGCTTACGGGAGGGCCCGGGGCAGTACTTC. It codes for CASSLREGPGQYF.